Shown below are 8 T cell receptor beta chains from a single sample sequenced in a study of identical twins. Using its own MiXCR run on the 5' RACE reads, TCRdb lists one record per CDR3 protein. The sample lists a few hundred thousand distinct CDR3 sequences, approximately 18% seen once, with less than 15% in the top ten. Sample: naive T cells sorted from blood. The receptors were gathered from a man aged 50-60 years in good health.

This clonotype appeared a few times. An end of the junction differs from the germline gene, which may be a read error. This rearrangement joins TRBV25-1 to TRBJ1-4; D unresolved. CDR1 is MGHDK, CDR2 SYGVNS, per germline. CDR3 length: 16 residues. In nucleotides, the CDR3 is TGTGCCAGCAGTAAATACCCGGTGCAGTTTAATGAAAAACTGTTTTTT. Protein: CASSKYPVQFNEKLFF.

The sample holds a few counts of this clonotype. This sequence joins TRBV6-2 or TRBV6-3 and TRBJ2-1; maybe TRBD2 (5 bases). The CDR3 is made up of 17 amino acids. Between the trimmed V and J ends, which lost 2 bases and 2 bases, there was a span of 16 bases. Looked up from germline, CDR1 is MNHEY and CDR2 is SVGEGT. The CDR3 protein is CASSYVWSGSTYNEQFF. CDR3 in DNA: TGTGCCAGCAGTTACGTATGGTCGGGATCCACCTACAATGAGCAGTTCTTC.

This clonotype was counted many times. V is TRBV5-1 and J is TRBJ1-2, with 9 nucleotides matching TRBD1. This CDR3 contains 14 residues. The V gene's germline CDR1 is SGHRS and CDR2 YFSETQ. With V trimmed by 2 bases and J by 8 bases, 7 bases remained unmatched. CDR3 sequence reads: CASSLGQGLVGYTF. DNA of the CDR3: TGCGCCAGCAGCTTAGGACAGGGGTTAGTAGGCTACACCTTC.

This clonotype was counted a few times. The chain has TRBV20-1 and TRBJ1-2; a weak D match, TRBD1 (5 bases). V was trimmed by 6 bases and J by 4 bases, leaving 12 bases between them. The CDR3 runs to 12 residues. The germline CDR1 and CDR2 sequences are DFQATT and SNEGSKA (reference sequence). The CDR3 spells CSALWGVYGYTF. DNA for the CDR3: TGCAGTGCCCTCTGGGGGGTCTATGGCTACACCTTC.

The rearrangement uses TRBV28 and TRBJ2-7; weak D call: TRBD1 (6 bases). The CDR3 runs 15 residues. The germline gives CDR1 MDHEN, CDR2 SYDVKM. Trimming cost V 3 bases and J 0 bases, with 12 bases left between them. The CDR3 loop reads CASSFQGLLSYEQYF. The CDR3 DNA reads as TGTGCCAGCAGTTTTCAGGGGCTCCTCTCCTACGAGCAGTACTTC.

This clonotype has only a few counts. The V gene is TRBV9, the J gene TRBJ2-5, with D tentatively TRBD1 (5 bases). Germline CDR1 reads SGDLS; CDR2 reads YYNGEE. Trimming took off 0 bases at V and 0 bases at J, with 6 bases between the two ends. This CDR3 is 14 amino acids long. The CDR3 loop is CASSVGTNQETQYF. In DNA, the CDR3 is TGTGCCAGCAGCGTAGGGACAAACCAAGAGACCCAGTACTTC.

V gene TRBV28 combines with J gene TRBJ1-4; D call uncertain. V was clipped by 3 bases and J by 4 bases, with 12 bases between them. Per the germline V gene, CDR1 is MDHEN and CDR2 is SYDVKM. The CDR3 length is 15 residues. The CDR3 coding sequence is TGTGCCAGCAGTTTCGGCGGCAGCGTTAATGAAAAACTGTTTTTT. This codes for CASSFGGSVNEKLFF.

This clonotype was seen a handful of times. The CDR3 protein is CASSVIRTGLNYGYTF. For the CDR3, the DNA is TGTGCCAGCAGCGTGATTAGGACAGGACTTAACTATGGCTACACCTTC. V gene TRBV9 combines with J gene TRBJ1-2; 7 bases line up with TRBD1. V trimming: 2 bases; J trimming: 1 base; junction bases outside the gene matches: 8. CDR1 is SGDLS, CDR2 YYNGEE, per germline. CDR3 length: 16 residues. Together with reference TRBV9 and TRBJ1-2, the CDR3 gives the full variable domain: DSGVTQTPKHLITATGQRVTLRCSPRSGDLSVYWYQQSLDQGLQFLIQYYNGEERAKGNILERFSAQQFPDLHSELNLSSLELGDSALYFCASSVIRTGLNYGYTFGSGTRLTVV.